Below, 13 T cell receptor beta chains from the same sample are listed, as sequenced in a study of blood T cells in healthy people across ages. Combining a sample-barcoded 5' primer with a J-beta primer mix, a second PCR ran for roughly 7 to 11 cycles. TCRdb reprocessed the 5' RACE reads with MiXCR, giving one entry per CDR3 protein. There are about 570,000 distinct CDR3 sequences in the sample; over 25% occur only once, and approximately 3.3% lies in the top ten. This sample was also put to use in a study of T cells of mothers and their children.

The sample consisted of blood. These receptors came from a boy aged 2-15 years in good health.

The V call is TRBV29-1, the J call TRBJ2-5, with D unclear. Germline V CDR1 and CDR2: SQVTM, ANQGSEA. The V and J ends lost 6 bases and 4 bases respectively, with 15 bases between them. The CDR3 loop spans 13 amino acids. The CDR3 bases are TGCAGCGTCTTCGGACCGTATCGAGAGACCCAGTACTTC. Translated: CSVFGPYRETQYF.

This clonotype was recorded a few times. CDR3 amino acids: CASSQARGGPYEQYF. CDR3 nucleotide sequence: TGTGCCAGCAGCCAAGCACGGGGGGGGCCCTACGAGCAGTACTTC. The genes are TRBV4-2 and TRBJ2-7; 8 positions agree with TRBD2. The CDR3 is 15 residues long. Trimming cost V 1 base and J 2 bases; bases outside gene matches: 4. Germline loops: CDR1 LGHNA, CDR2 YNFKEQ.

V usage is TRBV6-5 and J usage is TRBJ1-5; D uncertain. Germline loops: CDR1 MNHEY, CDR2 SVGAGI. The V end was cut by 8 bases, the J end by 9 bases, with 5 bases between. There are 9 residues in the CDR3. DNA of the CDR3: TGTGCCAGCGGTTGGCCCCAGCATTTT. Amino acids: CASGWPQHF.

This clonotype was counted between two and nine times. This chain connects TRBV15 to TRBJ2-5, with TRBD2 identical over 13 bases. The CDR3 runs to 15 residues. Germline V gives CDR1 LNHNV, CDR2 YYDKDF (reference sequence). V lost 4 bases and J lost 3; bases outside the gene matches: 2. DNA for the CDR3: TGTGCCACCAGCACTGGACTAGCGGGAGAAGAGACCCAGTACTTC. Its protein is CATSTGLAGEETQYF. The complete variable domain, with remaining parts taken from reference TRBV15 and TRBJ2-5, reads DAMVIQNPRYQVTQFGKPVTLSCSQTLNHNVMYWYQQKSSQAPKLLFHYYDKDFNNEADTPDNFQSRRPNTSFCFLDIRSPGLGDTAMYLCATSTGLAGEETQYFGPGTRLLVL.

CDR3 DNA sequence: TGTGCCAGCAGCTTAGTAAGTCCAGGGACCAAGAGCACTGAAGCTTTCTTT. Translation: CASSLVSPGTKSTEAFF. V gene TRBV7-9 combines with J gene TRBJ1-1; D perhaps matches TRBD1 (5 bases). The CDR3 spans 17 residues. Germline V gives CDR1 SEHNR, CDR2 FQNEAQ (reference sequence). V shed 1 base and J shed 4 bases, with 19 bases lying between them.

The chain recombines TRBV11-3 with TRBJ2-1, with 8 nucleotides matching TRBD2. The CDR3 extends over 14 amino acids. Germline V gene sequence: CDR1 SGHNT, CDR2 YENEEA. The ends lost 4 bases at V and 5 bases at J; junction bases unmatched: 4. CDR3 bases: TGTGCCAGCAGCTCGGAACTAGCGGACAATGAGCAGTTCTTC. This sequence encodes CASSSELADNEQFF. Drawing the rest from reference TRBV11-3 and TRBJ2-1, the complete variable domain is EAGVVQSPRYKIIEKKQPVAFWCNPISGHNTLYWYLQNLGQGPELLIRYENEEAVDDSQLPKDRFSAERLKGVDSTLKIQPAELGDSAVYLCASSSELADNEQFFGPGTRLTVL.

This clonotype was observed a handful of times. The V and J genes are TRBV7-8 and TRBJ2-3, with D possibly being TRBD1 (6 bases). CDR3 length: 16 amino acids. Trimming shortened V by 5 bases and J by 5 bases, and 20 bases separated the two germline ends. CDR1 and CDR2 from the germline V gene are SGHVS and FQNEAQ. The CDR3 spells CASSPRTALGQDTQYF. DNA for the CDR3: TGTGCCAGCAGCCCAAGGACAGCGTTAGGCCAAGATACGCAGTATTTT.

This clonotype was found a few times. The chain employs TRBV7-2 and TRBJ1-4; TRBD1 is a possible D gene (5 bases). Deletions cut 3 bases from V and 1 base from J, with 15 bases between. The CDR3 is 17 amino acids. Germline assignment: CDR1 SGHTA and CDR2 FQGNSA. Here the CDR3 DNA reads TGTGCCAGCAGCTTGCTATGGGGGGTAGAAACTAATGAAAAACTGTTTTTT. Its protein is CASSLLWGVETNEKLFF.

CDR3 DNA: TGTGCCAGCAGTTACTCGGCAGGGCTCGACACTGAAGCTTTCTTT. Encoded protein: CASSYSAGLDTEAFF. The V gene is TRBV6-2 or TRBV6-3, the J gene TRBJ1-1, with a weak D call TRBD1 (5 bases). V was pared by 0 bases and J by 3 bases, with 11 bases between. The CDR3 is 15 amino acids. The germline CDR1 and CDR2 sequences are MNHEY and SVGEGT.

The sample holds a few counts of this clonotype. The chain employs TRBV7-9 and TRBJ2-5, with 13 positions matching TRBD2. Germline V gene lookup returns CDR1 SEHNR and CDR2 FQNEAQ (reference sequence). V lost 5 bases and J lost 5; bases outside the gene matches: 8. This CDR3 region has 16 residues. The CDR3 sequence: CASSLQGTSGAETQYF. The DNA of the CDR3 is TGTGCCAGCAGCCTCCAAGGGACTAGCGGGGCTGAGACCCAGTACTTC. Filled out from reference TRBV7-9 and TRBJ2-5, the complete variable domain reads DTGVSQNPRHKITKRGQNVTFRCDPISEHNRLYWYRQTLGQGPEFLTYFQNEAQLEKSRLLSDRFSAERPKGSFSTLEIQRTEQGDSAMYLCASSLQGTSGAETQYFGPGTRLLVL.

The V call is TRBV5-5, the J call TRBJ1-3; D not resolved. V was trimmed by 0 bases and J by 2 bases, leaving 6 bases between them. Germline CDR1 SGHKS, CDR2 YYEKEE (reference sequence). CDR3 length: 14 residues. CDR3 amino acids: CASSLVAAGNTIYF. CDR3 DNA sequence: TGTGCCAGCAGCTTGGTGGCAGCTGGAAACACCATATATTTT.

The chain carries TRBV12-3 or TRBV12-4 and TRBJ2-5; 8 bases line up with TRBD2. The CDR3 sequence is 14 residues long. Unmatched junction bases numbered 9, after V lost 6 bases and J lost 6 bases. The CDR3 DNA follows: TGTGCCAGCAGCCGCGGACTAGCCGTGAAGACCCAGTACTTC. This sequence encodes CASSRGLAVKTQYF.

This clonotype has a handful of counts. V gene TRBV7-2 combines with J gene TRBJ2-5; D is undetermined. The J call may not be correct, given that the DNA end is closer to TRBJ2-1. Germline V lookup: CDR1 SGHTA, CDR2 FQGNSA. This CDR3 region has 12 residues. The CDR3 DNA follows: TGTGCCAGCAGCAAGACTTACAATGAGCAGTTCTTC. This translates into CASSKTYNEQFF.